This TCR beta chain was sequenced for a study of vaccination effects on CD4 cells after COVID-19. The overall study: Participants were given two doses of BNT162b2 or mRNA-1273 vaccine.

Study outcomes and limitations: At late timepoints after vaccination, vaccine- and infection-induced clones shrank markedly.

The data were produced by immunoSEQ multiplex PCR, yet TCRdb's version contains in-frame clones alone and is incomplete. The sample records tens of thousands of clones, 65% being singletons. From germline, CDR1 is KGHSH and CDR2 LQKENI. Trimming left V 3 bases short and J 3 bases short, with 14 bases between. The CDR3 consists of 15 residues. Following an approximately 10-day culture, CD4+ T cells were purified. Nucleocapsid antibodies stayed negative before and after vaccination, showing no earlier SARS-CoV-2 infection. Researchers swapped half the medium for IL-2 medium on both days 3 and 7. This clone was detected only a few times. Antigen specificity is unknown.

V and J are TRBV18 and TRBJ1-2, with D perhaps TRBD1 (6 bases). This clonotype was obtained from a human donor who received a COVID-19 vaccine. This specimen consisted of CD4+ T cells from PBMCs cultured without peptide, obtained before COVID-19 vaccination. DNA of the CDR3: TGTGCCAGCTCACCCTCAACAGGGTTGGACTATGGCTACACCTTC. This encodes CASSPSTGLDYGYTF. The variable domain in full, completed from reference TRBV18 and TRBJ1-2, reads NAGVMQNPRHLVRRRGQEARLRCSPMKGHSHVYWYRQLPEEGLKFMVYLQKENIIDESGMPKERFSAEFPKEGPSILRIQQVVRGDSAAYFCASSPSTGLDYGYTFGSGTRLTVV.